This TCR beta chain appears in the sequencing data of a study of T cell changes during pregnancy in multiple sclerosis. Germline V gene data show CDR1 as LNHDA and CDR2 as SQIVND (reference sequence). The V gene lost 0 bases and the J gene lost 9 bases, with 9 bases spanning the gap. The CDR3 runs to 13 residues. The repertoire was sequenced with immunoSEQ multiplex PCR; TCRdb's copy has only in-frame clones and lacks some. The repertoire holds tens of thousands of clones, 80% to 95% seen once, with under 2.5% in the top ten. This clonotype originated in a female donor in good health, enrolled as a control in a pregnancy study. Sequences were derived from CD4+ T cells from peripheral blood mononuclear cells, sampled after pregnancy. The chain joins TRBV19 to TRBJ2-1; D is uncertain. The CDR3 is CASSIDLESEQFF. As DNA, the CDR3 is TGTGCCAGTAGTATAGATCTAGAGAGTGAGCAGTTCTTC.